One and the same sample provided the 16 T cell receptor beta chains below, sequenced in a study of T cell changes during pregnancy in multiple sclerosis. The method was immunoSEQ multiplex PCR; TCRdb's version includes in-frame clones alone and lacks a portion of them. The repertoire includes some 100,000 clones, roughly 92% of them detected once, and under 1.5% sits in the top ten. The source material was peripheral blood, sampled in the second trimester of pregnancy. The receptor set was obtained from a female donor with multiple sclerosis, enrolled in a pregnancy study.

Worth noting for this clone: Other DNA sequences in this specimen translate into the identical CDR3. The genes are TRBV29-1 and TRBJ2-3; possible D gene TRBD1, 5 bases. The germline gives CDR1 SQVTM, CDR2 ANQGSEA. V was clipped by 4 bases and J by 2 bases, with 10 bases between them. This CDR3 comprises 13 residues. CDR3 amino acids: CSVGQGATDTQYF. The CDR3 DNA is TGCAGCGTTGGGCAGGGTGCCACAGATACGCAGTATTTT.

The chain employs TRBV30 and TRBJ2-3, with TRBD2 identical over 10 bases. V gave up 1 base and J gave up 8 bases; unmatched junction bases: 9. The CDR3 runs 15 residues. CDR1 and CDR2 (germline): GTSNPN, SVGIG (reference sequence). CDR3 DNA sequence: TGTGCCTGGAGTGCCGGGACTAGCGTTTTGACTACGCAGTATTTT. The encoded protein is CAWSAGTSVLTTQYF.

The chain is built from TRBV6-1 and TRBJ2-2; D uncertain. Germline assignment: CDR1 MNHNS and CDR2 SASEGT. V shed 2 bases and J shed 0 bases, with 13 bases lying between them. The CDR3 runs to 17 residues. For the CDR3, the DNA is TGTGCCAGCAGTGAATATTGGTCAGATACGAACACCGGGGAGCTGTTTTTT. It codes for CASSEYWSDTNTGELFF.

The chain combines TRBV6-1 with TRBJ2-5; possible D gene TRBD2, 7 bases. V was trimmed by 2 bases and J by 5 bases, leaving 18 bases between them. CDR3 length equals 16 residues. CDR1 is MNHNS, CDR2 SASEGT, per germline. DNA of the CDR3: TGTGCCAGCAGTGAAATTTTCGGGGGGCTGGGGGAGACCCAGTACTTC. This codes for CASSEIFGGLGETQYF.

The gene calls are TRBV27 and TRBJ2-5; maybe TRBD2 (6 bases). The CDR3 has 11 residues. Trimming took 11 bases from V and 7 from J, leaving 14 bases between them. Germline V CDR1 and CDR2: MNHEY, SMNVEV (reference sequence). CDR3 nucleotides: TGTGCCTCTGCTCCGCGGGGGACCCAGTACTTC. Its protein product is CASAPRGTQYF.

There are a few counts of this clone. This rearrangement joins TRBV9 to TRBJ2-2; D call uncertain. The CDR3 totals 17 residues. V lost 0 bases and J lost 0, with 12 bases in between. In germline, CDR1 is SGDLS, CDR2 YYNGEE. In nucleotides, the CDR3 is TGTGCCAGCAGCGTAGCCTATAAAGTAGCGAACACCGGGGAGCTGTTTTTT. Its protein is CASSVAYKVANTGELFF.

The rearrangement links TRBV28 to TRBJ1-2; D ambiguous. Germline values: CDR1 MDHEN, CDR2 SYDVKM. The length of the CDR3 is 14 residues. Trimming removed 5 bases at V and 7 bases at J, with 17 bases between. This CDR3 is CASSPPGVRGGYTF. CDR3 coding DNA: TGTGCCAGCAGTCCTCCGGGAGTAAGAGGTGGCTACACCTTC.

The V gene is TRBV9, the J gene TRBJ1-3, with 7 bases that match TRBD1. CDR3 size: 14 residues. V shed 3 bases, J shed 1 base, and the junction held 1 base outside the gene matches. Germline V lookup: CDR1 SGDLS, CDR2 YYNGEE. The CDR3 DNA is TGTGCCAGCAGCGGACAGGGTTCTGGAAACACCATATATTTT. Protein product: CASSGQGSGNTIYF. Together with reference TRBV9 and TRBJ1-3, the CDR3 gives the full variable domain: DSGVTQTPKHLITATGQRVTLRCSPRSGDLSVYWYQQSLDQGLQFLIQYYNGEERAKGNILERFSAQQFPDLHSELNLSSLELGDSALYFCASSGQGSGNTIYFGEGSWLTVV.

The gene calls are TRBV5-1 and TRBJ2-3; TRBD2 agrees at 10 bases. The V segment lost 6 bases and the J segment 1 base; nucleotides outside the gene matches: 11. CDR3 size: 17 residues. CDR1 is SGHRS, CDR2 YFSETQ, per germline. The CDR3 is CASKSGGARGGTDTQYF. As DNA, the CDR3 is TGCGCCAGCAAGAGCGGGGGGGCCCGGGGAGGCACAGATACGCAGTATTTT.

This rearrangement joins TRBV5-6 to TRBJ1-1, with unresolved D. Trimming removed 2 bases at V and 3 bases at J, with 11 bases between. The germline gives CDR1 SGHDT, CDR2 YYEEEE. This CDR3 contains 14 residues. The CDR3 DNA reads TGTGCCAGCAGCTTACTCTCATATGACACTGAAGCTTTCTTT. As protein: CASSLLSYDTEAFF.

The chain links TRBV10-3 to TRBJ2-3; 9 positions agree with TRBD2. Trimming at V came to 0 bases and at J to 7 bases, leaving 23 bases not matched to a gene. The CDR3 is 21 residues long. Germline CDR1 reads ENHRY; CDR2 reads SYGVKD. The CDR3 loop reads CAISESLQSGLAVGDTYTQYF. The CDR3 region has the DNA TGTGCCATCAGTGAGTCGTTACAGTCGGGACTAGCCGTAGGCGATACTTATACGCAGTATTTT.

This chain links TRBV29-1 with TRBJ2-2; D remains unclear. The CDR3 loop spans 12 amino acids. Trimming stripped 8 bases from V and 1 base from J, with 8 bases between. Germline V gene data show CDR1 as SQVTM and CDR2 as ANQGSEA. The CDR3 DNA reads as TGCAGCTCCCGACAGAACACCGGGGAGCTGTTTTTT. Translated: CSSRQNTGELFF.

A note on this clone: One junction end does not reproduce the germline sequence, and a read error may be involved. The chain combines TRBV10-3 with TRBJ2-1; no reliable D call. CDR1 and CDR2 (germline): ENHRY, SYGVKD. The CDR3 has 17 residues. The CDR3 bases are TGTGCCACCCACGACACGTCTATCCGGCTTCGACCCCCTAAATCCCTCTTC. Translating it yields CATHDTSIRLRPPKSLF.

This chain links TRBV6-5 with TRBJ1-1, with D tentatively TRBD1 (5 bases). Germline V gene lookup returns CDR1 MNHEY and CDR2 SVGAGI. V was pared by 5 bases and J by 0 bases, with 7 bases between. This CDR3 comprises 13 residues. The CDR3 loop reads CASSRQLNTEAFF. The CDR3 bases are TGTGCCAGCAGTAGACAGCTGAACACTGAAGCTTTCTTT.

CDR3 in amino acids: CASREASGANVLTF. The CDR3 DNA reads as TGTGCCAGTAGGGAGGCCTCTGGGGCCAACGTCCTGACTTTC. This rearrangement joins TRBV19 to TRBJ2-6, with D maybe TRBD2 (5 bases). CDR3 length equals 14 residues. Trimming took 6 bases from V and 0 from J, leaving 6 bases between them. Germline V lookup: CDR1 LNHDA, CDR2 SQIVND (reference sequence).

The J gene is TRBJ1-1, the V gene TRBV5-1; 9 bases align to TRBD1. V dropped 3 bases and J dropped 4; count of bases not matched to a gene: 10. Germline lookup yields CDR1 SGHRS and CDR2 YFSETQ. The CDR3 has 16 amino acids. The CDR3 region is CASSWGQGRSITEAFF. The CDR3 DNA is TGCGCCAGCAGCTGGGGACAGGGCCGAAGTATCACTGAAGCTTTCTTT.